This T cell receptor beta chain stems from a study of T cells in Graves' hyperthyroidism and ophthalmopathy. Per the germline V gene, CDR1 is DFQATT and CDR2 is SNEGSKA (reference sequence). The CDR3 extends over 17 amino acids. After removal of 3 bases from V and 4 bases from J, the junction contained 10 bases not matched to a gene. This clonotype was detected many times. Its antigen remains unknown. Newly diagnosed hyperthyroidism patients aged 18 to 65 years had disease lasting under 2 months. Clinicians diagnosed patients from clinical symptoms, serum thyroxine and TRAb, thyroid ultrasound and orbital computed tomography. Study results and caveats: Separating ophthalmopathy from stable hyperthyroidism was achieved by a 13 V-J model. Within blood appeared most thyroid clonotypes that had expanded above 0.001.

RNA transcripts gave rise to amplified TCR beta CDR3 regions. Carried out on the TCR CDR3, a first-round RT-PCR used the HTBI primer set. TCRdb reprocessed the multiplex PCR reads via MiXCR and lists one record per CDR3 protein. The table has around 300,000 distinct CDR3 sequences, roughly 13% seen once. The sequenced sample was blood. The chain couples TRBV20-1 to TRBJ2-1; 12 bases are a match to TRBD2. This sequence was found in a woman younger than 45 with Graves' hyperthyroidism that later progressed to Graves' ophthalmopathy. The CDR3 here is CSASPASGRDSYNEQFF. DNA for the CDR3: TGCAGTGCTAGCCCCGCTAGCGGGAGGGACTCGTACAATGAGCAGTTCTTC.